This TCR beta chain comes out of a study of blood T cell repertoires in COVID-19. Study context: Samples of COVID-19 (acute and convalescent) were obtained from the United States, Italy and Spain. From T cells, B-cell-depleted T cells, or PBMCs came the material, which was cDNA or gDNA.

Original processing notes: Estimates of nucleated cell counts were drawn from the amplification of reference gene primers. Libraries were prepared by immunoSEQ multiplex PCR; TCRdb keeps only in-frame clonotypes and omits some of them. V, J and clone size reflect that table, while D and trimming were determined from the DNA. The sample holds 150,000 to 200,000 clones; 80% are singletons and the top ten take roughly 6.4%. Germline CDR1 reads SEHNR; CDR2 reads FQNEAQ (reference sequence). Trimming cost V 5 bases and J 5 bases; bases outside gene matches: 6. The CDR3 length is 14 residues. This clonotype was sampled from a man in his 60s with acute or convalescent COVID-19. Specimen: peripheral blood. The rearrangement uses TRBV7-9 and TRBJ1-5; 7 bases fit TRBD1. The CDR3 reads CASSHLDRDQPQHF. CDR3 sequence (DNA): TGTGCCAGCAGCCATCTTGACAGGGATCAGCCCCAGCATTTT.